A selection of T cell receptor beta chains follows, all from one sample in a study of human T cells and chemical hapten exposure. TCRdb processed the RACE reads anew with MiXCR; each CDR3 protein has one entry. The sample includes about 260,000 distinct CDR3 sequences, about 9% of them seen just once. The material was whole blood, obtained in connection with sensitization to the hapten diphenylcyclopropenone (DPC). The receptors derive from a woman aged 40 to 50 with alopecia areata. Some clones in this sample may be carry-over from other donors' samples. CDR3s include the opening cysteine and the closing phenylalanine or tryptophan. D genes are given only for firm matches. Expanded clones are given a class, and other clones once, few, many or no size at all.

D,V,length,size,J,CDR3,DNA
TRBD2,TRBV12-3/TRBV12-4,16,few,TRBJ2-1,CASSLGPAGTYNEQFF,TGTGCCAGCAGTTTAGGCCCAGCGGGGACCTACAATGAGCAGTTCTTC
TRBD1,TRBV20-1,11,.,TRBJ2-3,CRPKRDRTQYF,TGCAGGCCAAAGAGGGACAGAACGCAGTATTTT
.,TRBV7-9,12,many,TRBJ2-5,CAGRDPGETQYF,TGTGCCGGACGGGACCCGGGGGAGACCCAGTACTTC
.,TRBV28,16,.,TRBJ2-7,CASSLLIFRDLKKQYF,TGTGCCAGCAGCCTGTTAATATTCCGGGACCTAAAAAAGCAGTACTTC
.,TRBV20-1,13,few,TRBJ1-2,CSARGEGDYGYTF,TGCAGTGCTAGAGGCGAGGGAGACTATGGCTACACCTTC
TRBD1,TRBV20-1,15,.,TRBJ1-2,CSATDRGRMDYGYTF,TGCAGTGCTACGGACAGGGGGCGAATGGACTATGGCTACACCTTC
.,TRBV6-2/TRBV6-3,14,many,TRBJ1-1,CASSYMRQNTEAFF,TGTGCCAGCAGTTACATGAGACAGAACACTGAAGCTTTCTTT
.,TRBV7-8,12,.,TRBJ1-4,CASSPRSEKLFF,TGTGCCAGCAGCCCCCGGAGTGAAAAACTGTTTTTT
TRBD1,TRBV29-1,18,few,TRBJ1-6,CSVVRPYRRDRVWSPLHF,TGCAGCGTGGTCAGGCCTTATAGGCGGGACAGGGTTTGGTCACCCCTCCACTTT
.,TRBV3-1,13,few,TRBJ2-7,CASSHLSSYEQYF,TGTGCCAGCAGCCACCTAAGTTCCTACGAGCAGTACTTC
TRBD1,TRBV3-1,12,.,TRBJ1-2,CASSQGQGGYTF,TGTGCCAGCAGCCAGGGACAGGGTGGCTACACCTTC
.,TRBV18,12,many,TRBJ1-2,CASSPSNYGYTF,TGTGCCAGCTCACCCTCCAACTATGGCTACACCTTC
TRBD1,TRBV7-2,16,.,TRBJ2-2,CASSSTGGMRHGELFF,TGTGCCAGCAGCTCCACAGGGGGCATGCGACACGGGGAGCTGTTTTTT
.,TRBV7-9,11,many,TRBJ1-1,CASRMNTEAFF,TGTGCCAGCAGAATGAACACTGAAGCTTTCTTT